Shown below are 12 T cell receptor beta chains from a single sample sequenced in a study of cytomegalovirus exposure and HLA in healthy donors. PCR amplification relied on 60 Vbeta primers (plus 13 Jbeta primers). The protocol was immunoSEQ multiplex PCR, while the TCRdb copy is restricted to in-frame clones and leaves out a portion. The sample has tens of thousands of clones, 60% to 85% seen once. Sequenced input: PBMCs. These receptors were collected from a male donor in good health and CMV-seropositive.

This clone was recorded a few times. V usage is TRBV5-4 and J usage is TRBJ2-3; perhaps TRBD1 as D (5 bases). V was clipped by 2 bases and J by 9 bases, with 16 bases between them. Germline CDR1 is SGHNT and CDR2 is YYREEE (reference sequence). The CDR3 is 14 residues long. CDR3 protein: CASSFQGTSWTQYF. The CDR3 DNA sequence: TGTGCCAGCAGCTTCCAGGGCACCTCATGGACGCAGTATTTT.

The chain carries TRBV7-2 and TRBJ1-6, with 7 bases aligning to TRBD1. Germline CDR1 is SGHTA and CDR2 is FQGNSA. The CDR3 loop spans 16 amino acids. Trimming removed 4 bases from V and 9 bases from J; junction bases left unmatched: 12. This chain's CDR3 is CASSYTAGQTGSPLHF. Written as DNA, the CDR3 is TGTGCCAGCAGCTACACCGCGGGACAGACTGGTTCACCCCTCCACTTT.

V gene TRBV9 combines with J gene TRBJ1-1; D uncertain. Germline CDR1 and CDR2: SGDLS and YYNGEE. The length of the CDR3 is 13 residues. Trimming removed 0 bases from V and 7 bases from J, with 10 bases in between. This chain's CDR3 is CASSVAVSLEAFF. The CDR3 coding sequence is TGTGCCAGCAGCGTAGCCGTTTCCCTTGAAGCTTTCTTT. Based on the CDR3 plus reference TRBV9 and TRBJ1-1, the full variable domain is DSGVTQTPKHLITATGQRVTLRCSPRSGDLSVYWYQQSLDQGLQFLIQYYNGEERAKGNILERFSAQQFPDLHSELNLSSLELGDSALYFCASSVAVSLEAFFGQGTRLTVV.

The gene calls are TRBV6-5 and TRBJ1-5; 8 nucleotides align to TRBD1. The CDR3 sequence is 15 residues long. V lost 2 bases, J lost 3 bases, and 3 bases stayed unmatched. Germline V gene data show CDR1 as MNHEY and CDR2 as SVGAGI. The CDR3 coding sequence is TGTGCCAGCAGTTACCGGGACAGGATCAATCAGCCCCAGCATTTT. This gives the protein CASSYRDRINQPQHF.

This chain joins TRBV18 and TRBJ2-5, with a weak D call TRBD2 (5 bases). Trimming shortened V by 0 bases and J by 2 bases, and 10 bases separated the two germline ends. This CDR3 comprises 15 residues. Germline loops: CDR1 KGHSH, CDR2 LQKENI. The CDR3 spells CASSPPVSGQETQYF. As DNA, the CDR3 is TGTGCCAGCTCACCACCTGTCAGCGGACAAGAGACCCAGTACTTC.

V is TRBV7-6 and J is TRBJ2-7; the D is unclear. Trimming took 1 base from V and 5 from J, leaving 6 bases between them. In germline, CDR1 is SGHVS, CDR2 FNYEAQ. The CDR3 extends over 12 amino acids. CDR3 sequence (DNA): TGTGCCAGCAGCTTAGGTTCGGACGAGCAGTACTTC. The encoded protein is CASSLGSDEQYF.

The CDR3 is CSVEPAPGTGGADTEAFF. In DNA form, the CDR3 reads TGCAGCGTTGAACCAGCCCCCGGGACAGGGGGCGCAGACACTGAAGCTTTCTTT. The chain carries TRBV29-1 and TRBJ1-1; TRBD1 matches at 12 bases. CDR3 length: 18 residues. V lost 2 bases and J lost 3; bases outside the gene matches: 13. Germline V CDR1 and CDR2: SQVTM, ANQGSEA.

The chain carries TRBV5-1 and TRBJ2-5; no definite D call. V lost 2 bases, J lost 5 bases, and 19 bases lay in between. In germline, CDR1 is SGHRS, CDR2 YFSETQ. The CDR3 loop spans 16 amino acids. CDR3 sequence reads: CASSFRPDVARETQYF. The CDR3 nucleotides read TGCGCCAGCAGCTTCCGTCCAGATGTAGCCCGGGAGACCCAGTACTTC.

The V call is TRBV29-1, the J call TRBJ1-2; tentative D call: TRBD1 (5 bases). The V end lost 7 bases, the J end lost 3 bases, and 18 bases lay between the germline ends. The CDR3 spans 14 residues. The germline CDR1 and CDR2 sequences are SQVTM and ANQGSEA. The CDR3 DNA reads as TGCAGCGGCGTTCTCTCGGCAGGGCACTATGGCTACACCTTC. This codes for CSGVLSAGHYGYTF. Using reference TRBV29-1 and TRBJ1-2 for the parts outside the CDR3, the full variable domain is SAVISQKPSRDICQRGTSLTIQCQVDSQVTMMFWYRQQPGQSLTLIATANQGSEATYESGFVIDKFPISRPNLTFSTLTVSNMSPEDSSIYLCSGVLSAGHYGYTFGSGTRLTVV.

The chain joins TRBV9 to TRBJ2-5; D is uncertain. Germline lookup yields CDR1 SGDLS and CDR2 YYNGEE. The CDR3 contains 12 residues. Between the trimmed V and J ends, which lost 3 bases and 7 bases, there was a span of 10 bases. CDR3 protein: CASSASVGTQYF. CDR3 sequence (DNA): TGTGCCAGCAGCGCCTCGGTCGGGACCCAGTACTTC.

This clone came up a few times. This rearrangement joins TRBV4-3 to TRBJ1-2; 7 nucleotides align to TRBD1. This CDR3 spans 15 amino acids. The germline V gene has CDR1 LGHNA and CDR2 YSLEER. J gave up 2 bases and V 4 bases, and 7 bases lay outside the gene matches. In nucleotides, the CDR3 is TGCGCCAGCAGCCGGACACAGGGGCAGAACTATGGCTACACCTTC. Protein product: CASSRTQGQNYGYTF.

The chain employs TRBV27 and TRBJ1-5; D is unresolved. Germline loops: CDR1 MNHEY, CDR2 SMNVEV (reference sequence). CDR3 length: 15 amino acids. V was clipped by 8 bases and J by 2 bases, with 16 bases between them. The CDR3 spells CASGNGVIGNQPQHF. CDR3 bases: TGTGCCAGCGGGAACGGGGTCATTGGCAATCAGCCCCAGCATTTT.